The 28 T cell receptor beta chains listed next were all sequenced from one sample in a study of blood T cell repertoires in COVID-19. TCRdb's table, derived via immunoSEQ multiplex PCR, lists solely in-frame clones and lacks some. Here the sample spans some 200,000 clones, about 88% being singletons. Sequencing was performed on peripheral blood. These receptors came from a young man with active or convalescent COVID-19.

V usage is TRBV30 and J usage is TRBJ2-3; maybe TRBD2 (7 bases). Trimming pared 1 base from V and 6 bases from J, leaving 17 bases between. CDR3 length equals 15 residues. Germline values: CDR1 GTSNPN, CDR2 SVGIG (reference sequence). As DNA, the CDR3 is TGTGCCTGGAGTGACGAGTCGGGGGGCTGGGATACGCAGTATTTT. Residues: CAWSDESGGWDTQYF.

The V and J genes are TRBV27 and TRBJ2-1, with a possible D match to TRBD2 (5 bases). The CDR3 runs to 15 residues. Germline CDR1 MNHEY, CDR2 SMNVEV (reference sequence). The V end lost 2 bases, the J end lost 0 bases, and 8 bases lay between the germline ends. CDR3 in amino acids: CASSLDRDSYNEQFF. CDR3 DNA sequence: TGTGCCAGCAGTTTAGATCGGGACTCCTACAATGAGCAGTTCTTC.

The V and J genes are TRBV6-2 or TRBV6-3 and TRBJ1-5; D unclear. From germline, CDR1 is MNHEY and CDR2 SVGEGT. CDR3 length: 13 residues. Trimming cost V 5 bases and J 4 bases, with 9 bases left between them. Written as DNA, the CDR3 is TGTGCCAGCAGTCCAGTGCTTAATCAGCCCCAGCATTTT. It yields the protein CASSPVLNQPQHF.

This clone was seen once. The chain has TRBV7-2 and TRBJ2-5; weak D call: TRBD2 (6 bases). The CDR3 is made up of 16 amino acids. The V gene's germline CDR1 is SGHTA and CDR2 FQGNSA. Trimming pared 0 bases from V and 4 bases from J, leaving 15 bases between. The CDR3 DNA is TGTGCCAGCAGCTTAGCTGGGACTTTGATGCGAGAGACCCAGTACTTC. Encoded protein: CASSLAGTLMRETQYF.

The rearrangement uses TRBV7-8 and TRBJ1-5; D is uncertain. The CDR3 sequence is 14 residues long. Germline values: CDR1 SGHVS, CDR2 FQNEAQ. V was clipped by 2 bases and J by 3 bases, with 8 bases between them. The CDR3: CASSLSGDNQPQHF. The DNA of the CDR3 is TGTGCCAGCAGCTTATCGGGAGACAATCAGCCCCAGCATTTT.

J is TRBJ1-4 and V is TRBV24-1; D may be TRBD1 (6 bases). The CDR3 is 19 amino acids. Trimming took off 2 bases at V and 4 bases at J, with 22 bases between the two ends. Per the germline V gene, CDR1 is KGHDR and CDR2 is SFDVKD. CDR3 residues: CATSDSTGWESQYNEKLFF. The DNA for the CDR3 is TGTGCCACCAGTGATTCCACAGGGTGGGAATCTCAATATAATGAAAAACTGTTTTTT.

The chain is built from TRBV30 and TRBJ2-2; the match to TRBD1 covers 7 bases. This CDR3 has 15 amino acids. V dropped 2 bases and J dropped 4; count of bases not matched to a gene: 7. The V gene's germline CDR1 is GTSNPN and CDR2 SVGIG (reference sequence). As DNA, the CDR3 is TGTGCCTGGAGTTTCTCTACAGGGGTCACCGGGGAGCTGTTTTTT. Translating gives CAWSFSTGVTGELFF.

This clone was seen a handful of times. The J gene is TRBJ2-3, the V gene TRBV6-1, with D possibly being TRBD1 (5 bases). V gave up 1 base and J gave up 5 bases, with 13 bases separating them. The CDR3 has 15 amino acids. Germline assignment: CDR1 MNHNS and CDR2 SASEGT. CDR3 nucleotides: TGTGCCAGCAGTGAAGTTGGACAACGTGGAGATACGCAGTATTTT. Translated: CASSEVGQRGDTQYF.

The chain combines TRBV5-1 with TRBJ2-1; 7 nucleotides agree with TRBD2. The trim removed 3 bases at V and 8 bases at J, leaving 11 bases unmatched. The CDR3 runs to 15 residues. Germline values: CDR1 SGHRS, CDR2 YFSETQ. CDR3 coding DNA: TGCGCCAGCAGCTCGTTCCCGGGACTAAATCATGAGCAGTTCTTC. This encodes CASSSFPGLNHEQFF.

The chain has TRBV4-3 and TRBJ2-5; TRBD2 agrees at 12 bases. Germline V lookup: CDR1 LGHNA, CDR2 YSLEER. The CDR3 contains 18 residues. With V trimmed by 0 bases and J by 4 bases, 9 bases remained unmatched. As DNA, the CDR3 is TGCGCCAGCAGCCAAGACGGGTCTAGCGGGAGGGCCAGAGAGACCCAGTACTTC. Amino acid sequence: CASSQDGSSGRARETQYF.

The chain couples TRBV27 to TRBJ2-7; D possibly corresponds to TRBD1 (5 bases). Trimming left V 1 base short and J 1 base short, with 8 bases between. Per germline, CDR1 MNHEY and CDR2 SMNVEV (reference sequence). The CDR3 consists of 14 residues. The CDR3 coding sequence is TGTGCCAGCAGTTTATTAAGGGGATCCTACGAGCAGTACTTC. It is translated as CASSLLRGSYEQYF.

In nucleotides, the CDR3 is TGTGCCAGCAGCCACTACTCTGGGGCCAACGTCCTGACTTTC. This encodes CASSHYSGANVLTF. The rearrangement joins TRBV14 to TRBJ2-6; D gene uncertain. This CDR3 has 14 amino acids. In germline, CDR1 is SGHDN, CDR2 FVKESK. The V gene lost 3 bases and the J gene lost 0 bases, with 3 bases spanning the gap.

The V gene is TRBV10-3, the J gene TRBJ2-5, with 9 positions matching TRBD2. Germline assignment: CDR1 ENHRY and CDR2 SYGVKD. The junction had 5 bases not matched to a gene; V was cut back by 7 bases and J by 5 bases. This CDR3 is 13 amino acids long. In DNA, the CDR3 is TGTGCCATCAATAGCGGGGGCGTGGAGACCCAGTACTTC. Translation: CAINSGGVETQYF.

Here the CDR3 DNA reads TGTGCCAGCAGCTCCCTCCGACTAGCGGGATACCAAGAGACCCAGTACTTC. Encoded protein: CASSSLRLAGYQETQYF. The V gene is TRBV11-2, the J gene TRBJ2-5, with TRBD2 matching 11 bases. Germline V gene lookup returns CDR1 SGHAT and CDR2 FQNNGV. This CDR3 comprises 17 residues. After removal of 4 bases from V and 0 bases from J, the junction contained 7 bases not matched to a gene.

The chain carries TRBV6-4 and TRBJ1-2; a weak D match, TRBD1 (5 bases). V was clipped by 6 bases and J by 4 bases, with 21 bases between them. The CDR3 is made up of 16 amino acids. Germline CDR1 MRHNA, CDR2 SNTAGT. In DNA form, the CDR3 reads TGTGCCAGCAGGTTGTATGGGGCCTTGGGGTCCTATGGCTACACCTTC. Residues: CASRLYGALGSYGYTF.

The chain combines TRBV28 with TRBJ2-5, with D maybe TRBD1 (6 bases). The germline CDR1 and CDR2 sequences are MDHEN and SYDVKM. This CDR3 has 16 amino acids. V was cut by 3 bases and J by 5 bases, with 19 bases left in between. This chain's CDR3 is CASSFTRLPRGETQYF. In DNA form, the CDR3 reads TGTGCCAGCAGTTTCACCCGGCTCCCTAGGGGGGAGACCCAGTACTTC.

This clone was seen just once. This chain joins TRBV3-1 (or the pseudogene TRBV3-2) and TRBJ2-5, with D possibly TRBD1 on 6 matching bases. There are 12 residues in the CDR3. Germline CDR1 LGHDT, CDR2 YNNKEL (reference sequence). V was shortened by 6 bases and J by 5 bases, with 10 bases between the two germline ends. As DNA, the CDR3 is TGTGCCAGCAGGCGACAGGAGGAGACCCAGTACTTC. Amino acids: CASRRQEETQYF.

The CDR3 sequence is CASGVSILTDDDNEQFF. In DNA form, the CDR3 reads TGTGCTAGTGGTGTGAGCATACTGACAGATGATGACAATGAGCAGTTCTTC. V usage is TRBV12-5 and J usage is TRBJ2-1, with a possible D match to TRBD1 (5 bases). The V end was cut by 5 bases, the J end by 5 bases, with 22 bases between. Germline V CDR1 and CDR2: LGHNT, FRNRAP. The CDR3 consists of 17 residues.

This sequence joins TRBV4-3 and TRBJ2-3; 11 nucleotides match TRBD2. Trimming removed 0 bases from V and 5 bases from J; junction bases left unmatched: 7. The CDR3 is 17 amino acids. Germline CDR1 and CDR2: LGHNA and YSLEER. CDR3 sequence: CASSQDLLAGAVDTQYF. Here the CDR3 DNA reads TGCGCCAGCAGCCAAGACCTACTAGCGGGAGCGGTAGATACGCAGTATTTT.

The V and J genes are TRBV12-3 or TRBV12-4 and TRBJ1-5; D is undetermined. Trimming stripped 1 base from V and 4 bases from J, with 5 bases between. This CDR3 has 13 residues. CDR3: CASSLDGNQPQHF. DNA for the CDR3: TGTGCCAGCAGTTTAGACGGGAATCAGCCCCAGCATTTT.

The CDR3 region has the DNA TGTGCCAGCAGCTTGGCCGGGAGCAACTACGAGCAGTACTTC. Encoded protein: CASSLAGSNYEQYF. The rearrangement joins TRBV5-8 to TRBJ2-7; D might be TRBD2 (6 bases). Germline lookup yields CDR1 SGHTS and CDR2 YDEGEE. This CDR3 is built from 14 residues. Trimming took 0 bases from V and 3 from J, leaving 10 bases between them. Combining the CDR3 with reference TRBV5-8 and TRBJ2-7 gives the whole variable domain EAGVTQSPTHLIKTRGQQATLRCSPISGHTSVYWYQQALGLGLQFLLWYDEGEERNRGNFPPRFSGRQFPNYSSELNVNALELEDSALYLCASSLAGSNYEQYFGPGTRLTVT.

The chain recombines TRBV7-9 with TRBJ1-5, with D perhaps matching TRBD1 (5 bases). Germline assignment: CDR1 SEHNR and CDR2 FQNEAQ (reference sequence). The ends were cut back, 4 bases at V and 7 bases at J, with 11 bases in the middle. This CDR3 is 13 amino acids long. CDR3 sequence reads: CASSSGDSQPQHF. CDR3 nucleotides: TGTGCCAGCAGCTCGGGGGATAGCCAGCCCCAGCATTTT.

V gene TRBV30 combines with J gene TRBJ1-1, with 8 positions matching TRBD1. This CDR3 contains 13 residues. Trimming took 5 bases from V and 4 from J; bases not matched to a gene: 6. Per germline, CDR1 GTSNPN and CDR2 SVGIG (reference sequence). CDR3 bases: TGTGCCTGGGCAGGGGGCATGGGCACTGAAGCTTTCTTT. Translating it yields CAWAGGMGTEAFF.

The V call is TRBV5-4, the J call TRBJ1-4; the D is unclear. The CDR3 loop spans 15 amino acids. Deletions cut 0 bases from V and 0 bases from J, with 6 bases between. The V gene's germline CDR1 is SGHNT and CDR2 YYREEE (reference sequence). The CDR3: CASSLGQATNEKLFF. For the CDR3, the DNA is TGTGCCAGCAGCTTGGGGCAAGCAACTAATGAAAAACTGTTTTTT.

The chain joins TRBV7-8 to TRBJ2-7, with D maybe TRBD2 (5 bases). The CDR3 contains 13 residues. The V gene's germline CDR1 is SGHVS and CDR2 FQNEAQ. The ends were cut back, 3 bases at V and 2 bases at J, with 8 bases in the middle. CDR3 in amino acids: CASSFGGTYEQYF. Written as DNA, the CDR3 is TGTGCCAGCAGCTTCGGAGGCACCTACGAGCAGTACTTC.

The chain uses TRBV10-3 and TRBJ1-1, with D possibly TRBD1 on 5 matching bases. Between the trimmed V and J ends, which lost 3 bases and 0 bases, there was a span of 11 bases. From germline, CDR1 is ENHRY and CDR2 SYGVKD. This CDR3 comprises 15 residues. CDR3 DNA: TGTGCCATCAGTGATTTGGGGGGGATGAACACTGAAGCTTTCTTT. Amino acids: CAISDLGGMNTEAFF.

The genes are TRBV11-2 and TRBJ2-1; possible D gene TRBD1, 6 bases. V was clipped by 7 bases and J by 5 bases, with 21 bases between them. The germline V gene encodes CDR1 SGHAT and CDR2 FQNNGV. The CDR3 runs 16 residues. CDR3 in amino acids: CASIAQGRSPHNEQFF. The DNA of the CDR3 is TGTGCCAGCATCGCCCAGGGGAGATCGCCCCACAATGAGCAGTTCTTC. Full variable domain (missing parts from reference TRBV11-2 and TRBJ2-1): EAGVAQSPRYKIIEKRQSVAFWCNPISGHATLYWYQQILGQGPKLLIQFQNNGVVDDSQLPKDRFSAERLKGVDSTLKIQPAKLEDSAVYLCASIAQGRSPHNEQFFGPGTRLTVL.

The chain joins TRBV4-1 to TRBJ1-5, with unresolved D. With 0 bases removed from V and 6 bases from J, the gap between germline ends came to 15 bases. CDR3 length: 16 amino acids. Germline values: CDR1 MGHRA, CDR2 YSYEKL. CDR3 protein: CASSQDLTVSSQPQHF. CDR3 nucleotides: TGCGCCAGCAGCCAAGACCTCACAGTGTCGAGTCAGCCCCAGCATTTT.